Listed below are T cell receptor beta chains from one sample, sequenced in a study of T-cell memory formation after mild COVID-19. Each CDR3 protein gets one entry after TCRdb re-called the 5' RACE reads with MiXCR. The table includes about 340,000 distinct CDR3 sequences, under 25% detected once. Sequences were obtained from PBMCs or a T cell subset sorted from them (not recorded which). These receptor sequences come from an adult woman who had mild COVID-19 (a few samples of this study predate the infection). Cell type and time point are not known. Each CDR3 is given with its conserved first and last residue. The order of the fields is D gene, clone size, V gene, J gene, CDR3 protein, CDR3 DNA. A D gene is named only where the DNA matches it firmly. Only part of the rows carry a size: once, few, many, or a class if the clone is expanded.

D: NA; size: NA; V: TRBV7-9; J: TRBJ1-5; CDR3: CASSLVRAGVSNQPQHF; DNA: TGTGCCAGCAGCTTAGTAAGGGCAGGGGTGAGCAATCAGCCCCAGCATTTT
D: NA; size: NA; V: TRBV5-6; J: TRBJ2-1; CDR3: CASSGGLGSYNEQFF; DNA: TGTGCCAGCAGCGGGGGACTTGGATCCTACAATGAGCAGTTCTTC
D: TRBD1; size: NA; V: TRBV29-1; J: TRBJ1-2; CDR3: CSVDGQGIGYTF; DNA: TGCAGCGTTGACGGACAGGGGATCGGCTACACCTTC
D: NA; size: NA; V: TRBV6-2/TRBV6-3; J: TRBJ2-5; CDR3: CASSDFTRDSETQYF; DNA: TGTGCCAGCAGTGACTTTACCAGGGATTCAGAGACCCAGTACTTC
D: NA; size: many; V: TRBV6-5; J: TRBJ1-1; CDR3: CASSLRGREAFF; DNA: TGTGCCAGCAGCCTCCGGGGGAGGGAGGCTTTCTTT
D: NA; size: NA; V: TRBV13; J: TRBJ2-7; CDR3: CASSLLHPGEQYF; DNA: TGTGCCAGCAGCTTATTACATCCGGGCGAGCAGTACTTC
D: NA; size: NA; V: TRBV12-3/TRBV12-4; J: TRBJ1-5; CDR3: CASSERQGNQPQHF; DNA: TGTGCCAGCAGTGAGCGACAGGGCAATCAGCCCCAGCATTTT
D: NA; size: few; V: TRBV13; J: TRBJ1-2; CDR3: CASSSTSDYGYTF; DNA: TGTGCCAGCAGCTCGACCAGCGACTATGGCTACACCTTC
D: NA; size: few; V: TRBV24-1; J: TRBJ2-1; CDR3: CATSAAPPGDEQFF; DNA: TGTGCCACCAGTGCAGCGCCCCCGGGGGATGAGCAGTTCTTC
D: NA; size: NA; V: TRBV6-5; J: TRBJ2-1; CDR3: CASSYSRSTYNEQFF; DNA: TGTGCCAGCAGTTACTCGAGGAGTACCTACAATGAGCAGTTCTTC
D: NA; size: few; V: TRBV7-2; J: TRBJ2-7; CDR3: CASSLVRGHEQYF; DNA: TGTGCCAGCAGCTTAGTCAGGGGCCACGAGCAGTACTTC
D: TRBD1; size: few; V: TRBV6-5; J: TRBJ2-7; CDR3: CASRRGQGPYEQYF; DNA: TGTGCCAGCAGAAGGGGACAGGGGCCCTACGAGCAGTACTTC
D: NA; size: few; V: TRBV6-5; J: TRBJ1-2; CDR3: CASRPRQTGNYGYTF; DNA: TGTGCCAGCAGGCCCCGACAGACGGGGAACTATGGCTACACCTTC
D: NA; size: NA; V: TRBV11-1; J: TRBJ1-1; CDR3: CASSFWERTEAFF; DNA: TGTGCCAGCAGCTTCTGGGAGAGGACTGAAGCTTTCTTT
D: NA; size: NA; V: TRBV20-1; J: TRBJ1-2; CDR3: CSSSGYTF; DNA: TGCAGCTCTTCCGGCTACACCTTC
D: NA; size: NA; V: TRBV12-5; J: TRBJ2-7; CDR3: CASATPGYEQYF; DNA: TGTGCTAGTGCCACCCCGGGGTACGAGCAGTACTTC
D: NA; size: few; V: TRBV5-1; J: TRBJ2-1; CDR3: CASSLVTGSAGYNEQFF; DNA: TGCGCCAGCAGCTTGGTGACAGGCTCGGCGGGCTACAATGAGCAGTTCTTC
D: TRBD2; size: NA; V: TRBV6-1; J: TRBJ2-3; CDR3: CASSPGLAGGSDTQYF; DNA: TGTGCCAGCAGTCCGGGGCTAGCGGGAGGGAGCGATACGCAGTATTTT
D: NA; size: few; V: TRBV6-1; J: TRBJ1-5; CDR3: CASSAQENQPQHF; DNA: TGTGCCAGCAGTGCACAGGAGAATCAGCCCCAGCATTTT
D: NA; size: NA; V: TRBV7-6; J: TRBJ1-1; CDR3: CASSSPSRATEAFF; DNA: TGTGCCAGCAGCTCCCCGTCTCGTGCCACTGAAGCTTTCTTT
D: NA; size: few; V: TRBV29-1; J: TRBJ1-2; CDR3: CSGETNFGANYGYTF; DNA: TGCAGCGGAGAGACAAATTTTGGGGCCAACTATGGCTACACCTTC
D: TRBD2; size: few; V: TRBV7-9; J: TRBJ2-3; CDR3: CASSLGPLAGVADTQYF; DNA: TGTGCCAGCAGCTTAGGTCCCCTAGCGGGAGTGGCGGATACGCAGTATTTT